The text below deals with one T cell receptor beta chain. These data belong to a study of T-cell reconstitution after alpha-beta-depleted transplantation in children. Preparation of the TCRbeta library involved a method that used unique molecular identifiers. Each CDR3 protein is one row after TCRdb ran MiXCR on the PCR reads. The data show hundreds of thousands of distinct CDR3 sequences, 15% to 20% seen once. This CDR3 comprises 16 residues. Between the trimmed V and J ends, which lost 1 base and 0 bases, there was a span of 7 bases. The clonotype was recovered from a human donor who donated a stem cell graft to a child with acute myeloid leukemia. Source: PBMCs from the stem cell graft donor, taken from the stem cell graft. The J gene is TRBJ2-6, the V gene TRBV12-3 or TRBV12-4; D not certain. This CDR3 is CASSLEALSGANVLTF. The CDR3 coding sequence is TGTGCCAGCAGTTTAGAGGCGCTCTCTGGGGCCAACGTCCTGACTTTC.